This T cell receptor beta chain was captured in a study of shared clonotypes between healthy human individuals. Study outcomes and limitations: It was the non-shared clonotypes that had lower generation probabilities than clonotypes shared by all four donors.

This clone was counted between two and nine times. As yet, its antigen is unknown. Healthy adults negative for HIV, lacking recent acute infections or vaccinations, served as donors. V was clipped by 4 bases and J by 0 bases, with 19 bases between them. Germline CDR1 and CDR2: SGHNT and YYREEE (reference sequence). The CDR3 extends over 17 amino acids. TCRdb's copy holds only in-frame clones and misses some; the assay was immunoSEQ multiplex PCR. The sample consists of about 980,000 clones, roughly 72% of them appearing once. Sequenced: memory CD4+ T cells sorted from blood. As for subset: CD45RA-negative fraction. This chain joins TRBV5-4 and TRBJ1-1; perhaps TRBD1 as D (6 bases). This receptor was obtained from a man aged 18 to 30 in good health. The CDR3 loop reads CASSPTGTPAMNTEAFF. The CDR3 DNA reads as TGTGCCAGCAGCCCTACCGGGACACCAGCCATGAACACTGAAGCTTTCTTT.